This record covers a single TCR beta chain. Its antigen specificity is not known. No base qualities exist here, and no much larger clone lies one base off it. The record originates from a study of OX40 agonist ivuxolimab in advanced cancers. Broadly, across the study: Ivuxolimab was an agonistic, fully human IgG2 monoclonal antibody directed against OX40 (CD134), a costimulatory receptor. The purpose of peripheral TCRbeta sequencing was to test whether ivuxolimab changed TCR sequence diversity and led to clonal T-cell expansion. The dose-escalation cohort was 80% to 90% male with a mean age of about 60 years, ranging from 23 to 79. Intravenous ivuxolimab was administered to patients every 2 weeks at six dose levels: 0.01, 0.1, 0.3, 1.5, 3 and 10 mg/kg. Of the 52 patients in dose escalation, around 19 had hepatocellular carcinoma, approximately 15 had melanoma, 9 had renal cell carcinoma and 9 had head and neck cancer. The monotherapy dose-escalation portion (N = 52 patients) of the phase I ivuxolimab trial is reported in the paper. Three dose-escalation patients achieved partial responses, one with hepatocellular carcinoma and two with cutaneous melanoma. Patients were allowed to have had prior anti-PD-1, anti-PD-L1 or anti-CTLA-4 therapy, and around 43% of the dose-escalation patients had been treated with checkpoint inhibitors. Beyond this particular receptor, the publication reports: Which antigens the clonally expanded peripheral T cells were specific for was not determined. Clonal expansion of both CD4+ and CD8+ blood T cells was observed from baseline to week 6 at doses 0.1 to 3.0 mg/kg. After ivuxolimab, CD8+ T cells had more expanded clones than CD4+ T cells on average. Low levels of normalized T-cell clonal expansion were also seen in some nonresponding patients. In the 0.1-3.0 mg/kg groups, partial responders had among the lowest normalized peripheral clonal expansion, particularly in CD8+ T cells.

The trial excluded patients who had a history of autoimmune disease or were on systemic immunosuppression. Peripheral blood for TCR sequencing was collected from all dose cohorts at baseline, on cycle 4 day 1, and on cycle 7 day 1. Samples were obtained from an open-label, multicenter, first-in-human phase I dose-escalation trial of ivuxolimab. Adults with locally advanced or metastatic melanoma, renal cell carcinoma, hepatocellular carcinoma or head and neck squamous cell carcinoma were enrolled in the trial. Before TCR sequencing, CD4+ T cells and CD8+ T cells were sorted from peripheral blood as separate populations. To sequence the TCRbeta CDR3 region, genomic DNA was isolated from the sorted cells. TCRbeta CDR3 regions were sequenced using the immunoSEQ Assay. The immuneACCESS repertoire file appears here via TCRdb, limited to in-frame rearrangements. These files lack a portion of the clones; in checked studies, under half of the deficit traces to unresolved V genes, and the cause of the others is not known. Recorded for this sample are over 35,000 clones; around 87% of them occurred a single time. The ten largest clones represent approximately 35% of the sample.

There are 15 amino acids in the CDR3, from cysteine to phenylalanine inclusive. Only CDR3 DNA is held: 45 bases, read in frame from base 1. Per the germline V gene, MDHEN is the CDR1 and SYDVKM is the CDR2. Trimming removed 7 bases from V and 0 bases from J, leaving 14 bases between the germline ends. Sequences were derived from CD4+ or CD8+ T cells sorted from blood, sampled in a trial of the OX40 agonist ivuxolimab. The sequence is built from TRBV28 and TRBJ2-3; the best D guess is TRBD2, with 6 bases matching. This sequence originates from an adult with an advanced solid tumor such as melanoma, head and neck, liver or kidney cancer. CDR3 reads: CASTTSGTSTDTQYF. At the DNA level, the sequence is TGTGCCAGCACTACCTCCGGGACTAGCACAGATACGCAGTATTTT. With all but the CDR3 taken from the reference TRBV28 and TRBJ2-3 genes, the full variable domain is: DVKVTQSSRYLVKRTGEKVFLECVQDMDHENMFWYRQDPGLGLRLIYFSYDVKMKEKGDIPEGYSVSREKKERFSLILESASTNQTSMYLCASTTSGTSTDTQYFGPGTRLTVL.